This is a list of T cell receptor beta chains from one sample in a study of T cells in Graves' hyperthyroidism and ophthalmopathy. TCRdb processed the multiplex PCR reads anew with MiXCR; each CDR3 protein has one entry. Of under 300,000 distinct CDR3 sequences listed, about 14% were seen once; the top ten hold approximately 8.6%. Sequencing was performed on blood. All receptors come from a woman aged 25 to 39 with Graves' hyperthyroidism that later progressed to Graves' ophthalmopathy. The CDR3 runs from the conserved cysteine through the conserved F or W.

J gene	V gene	CDR3 protein
TRBJ2-4	TRBV11-2	CASSPQGAERLAKNIQYF
TRBJ2-3	TRBV6-2/TRBV6-3	CASPLWRGRGNTQYF
TRBJ2-1	TRBV6-2/TRBV6-3	CASSYLLAGTYNEQFF
TRBJ2-2	TRBV7-6	CASSLTDSMDTGELFF
TRBJ2-2	TRBV12-3/TRBV12-4	CASRGGTGNFGELFF
TRBJ2-7	TRBV7-3	CASSPSEPHEQLF
TRBJ2-5	TRBV7-7	CASSHDGTQYF
TRBJ2-7	TRBV28	CASKGVASGAPYEQYF
TRBJ1-3	TRBV9	CASSVGVTGNTIYF
TRBJ2-7	TRBV30	CAWRQGYEQYF
TRBJ1-5	TRBV20-1	CSARDLEGYGQPQHF
TRBJ2-6	TRBV6-1	CASYPSGANVLTF
TRBJ2-1	TRBV7-8	CASVPGLAGGSSYNEQFF
TRBJ1-1	TRBV10-3	CAISEAGEDTEAFF
TRBJ2-5	TRBV7-8	CASSSSSGILGETQYF
TRBJ1-5	TRBV28	CASSLDALQPQHF
TRBJ1-4	TRBV27	CASSANPTGISSEKLFF
TRBJ1-1	TRBV15	CATSRDRWTMNTEAFF
TRBJ2-3	TRBV27	CASNRAGSTDTQYF
TRBJ1-1	TRBV27	CASSRSLTGRNTEAFF
TRBJ2-1	TRBV4-1	CASSQLDLIVYNEQFF
TRBJ2-7	TRBV11-2	CASSLRGDFGEQYF